Listed below are T cell receptor beta chains from one sample, sequenced in a study of blood T cell repertoires in COVID-19. Method: immunoSEQ multiplex PCR; TCRdb's copy keeps in-frame clones and lacks some. This table has approximately 210,000 clones, 82% appearing once. Sequenced material: PBMCs or T cells enriched from blood (not recorded which). The receptors were gathered from a woman aged 60-75 years who had recovered from COVID-19. Both conserved end residues are part of each CDR3. The D gene is left open where the match is weak. Some rows have no size entry. The others give once, few or many, or a class for an expanded clone.

abundance	v_gene	j_gene	d_gene	CDR3aa	CDR3nt
NA	TRBV15	TRBJ1-1	NA	CATSRESVYMNTEAFF	TGTGCCACCAGCAGAGAGTCAGTGTACATGAACACTGAAGCTTTCTTT
NA	TRBV11-2	TRBJ2-4	TRBD1	CASSPDRDLAKNIQYF	TGTGCCAGCAGCCCGGACAGGGACCTAGCCAAAAACATTCAGTACTTC
NA	TRBV5-1	TRBJ1-5	NA	CASSLSGESNQPQHF	TGCGCCAGCAGCTTGTCGGGGGAGAGCAATCAGCCCCAGCATTTT
NA	TRBV3-1/TRBV3-2	TRBJ1-1	TRBD1	CASSQARQGAEAFF	TGTGCCAGCAGCCAAGCTAGACAGGGAGCTGAAGCTTTCTTT
NA	TRBV15	TRBJ1-1	NA	CATSRGDMNTEAFF	TGTGCCACCAGCAGAGGGGACATGAACACTGAAGCTTTCTTT
once	TRBV15	TRBJ1-1	NA	CATSREVGAVNTEAFF	TGTGCCACCAGCAGAGAGGTTGGGGCGGTGAACACTGAAGCTTTCTTT
few	TRBV5-6	TRBJ2-2	NA	CASSSISRTGELFF	TGTGCCAGCAGCTCAATCTCTAGGACCGGGGAGCTGTTTTTT
NA	TRBV11-2	TRBJ2-1	NA	CASSGGSSYNEQFF	TGTGCCAGCAGCGGGGGGTCTTCCTACAATGAGCAGTTCTTC
NA	TRBV7-7	TRBJ2-3	TRBD2	CASSSRSGLAGGMRTDTQYF	TGTGCCAGCAGCTCCCGCTCCGGACTAGCGGGGGGAATGAGGACAGATACGCAGTATTTT
NA	TRBV10-3	TRBJ1-4	NA	CAISEPGSNEKLFF	TGTGCCATCAGTGAACCGGGGTCGAATGAAAAACTGTTTTTT
NA	TRBV5-1	TRBJ2-7	NA	CASSWAPSYEQYF	TGCGCCAGCAGCTGGGCCCCCTCCTACGAGCAGTACTTC
few	TRBV27	TRBJ1-4	TRBD1	CASRLQGPNEKLFF	TGTGCCAGCAGACTACAGGGGCCTAATGAAAAACTGTTTTTT
NA	TRBV11-2	TRBJ2-1	TRBD2	CASSDIAGAGNEQFF	TGTGCCAGCAGCGACATAGCGGGAGCGGGGAATGAGCAGTTCTTC
NA	TRBV7-8	TRBJ1-3	NA	CASSLLGLSSGNTIYF	TGTGCCAGCAGCTTACTGGGGCTGAGCTCTGGAAACACCATATATTTT
NA	TRBV7-9	TRBJ1-1	NA	CASSFRTANTEAFF	TGTGCCAGCAGCTTTCGGACAGCGAACACTGAAGCTTTCTTT
NA	TRBV10-3	TRBJ1-1	NA	CAISESEGTEAFF	TGTGCCATCAGTGAGTCGGAGGGGACTGAAGCTTTCTTT
NA	TRBV2	TRBJ1-1	NA	CASRRTVRDGEAFF	TGTGCCAGCAGAAGGACAGTACGGGATGGTGAAGCTTTCTTT
NA	TRBV9	TRBJ2-1	NA	CASSVIQTSTYNEQFF	TGTGCCAGCAGCGTAATCCAGACAAGCACCTACAATGAGCAGTTCTTC
once	TRBV27	TRBJ2-5	TRBD2	CASSPLAGPKTQYF	TGTGCCAGCAGTCCACTAGCGGGACCGAAGACCCAGTACTTC
NA	TRBV2	TRBJ1-4	TRBD1	CASSLTGAGEKLFF	TGTGCCAGCAGTTTGACAGGGGCGGGCGAAAAACTGTTTTTT
NA	TRBV7-2	TRBJ1-3	NA	CASSLDPGSLGNTIYF	TGTGCCAGCAGCTTAGATCCAGGCTCTCTCGGAAACACCATATATTTT
few	TRBV19	TRBJ2-5	NA	CASSTMAGNQETQYF	TGTGCCAGTAGTACTATGGCGGGGAACCAAGAGACCCAGTACTTC
NA	TRBV4-2	TRBJ2-7	NA	CASSQDSQRVPYF	TGTGCCAGCAGCCAAGATTCGCAGCGGGTGCCGTACTTC
NA	TRBV9	TRBJ1-2	TRBD1	CASSVGDRYTYGYTF	TGTGCCAGCAGCGTAGGGGACAGGTATACCTATGGCTACACCTTC
NA	TRBV7-9	TRBJ1-3	NA	CASSLRTGSSGNTIYF	TGTGCCAGCAGCTTACGTACAGGCAGCTCTGGAAACACCATATATTTT
few	TRBV5-1	TRBJ1-3	NA	CASSLSGSAGNTIYF	TGCGCCAGCAGCTTGAGCGGGTCCGCTGGAAACACCATATATTTT
NA	TRBV4-2	TRBJ2-7	NA	CASSQDRGNYEQYF	TGTGCCAGCAGCCAAGATAGGGGGAACTACGAGCAGTACTTC
NA	TRBV6-5	TRBJ1-2	TRBD1	CASSYQGRGRVYTF	TGTGCCAGCAGTTACCAAGGCAGGGGGCGCGTCTACACCTTC
few	TRBV6-4	TRBJ2-1	NA	CASSDEPGHYNEQFF	TGTGCCAGCAGTGACGAACCGGGACACTACAATGAGCAGTTCTTC
NA	TRBV11-2	TRBJ1-1	TRBD1	CASSLLTGTNTEAFF	TGTGCCAGCAGCTTGTTGACAGGGACTAACACTGAAGCTTTCTTT
NA	TRBV4-1	TRBJ2-3	TRBD2	CASSQDWRGGADTQYF	TGCGCCAGCAGCCAAGATTGGCGGGGGGGGGCAGATACGCAGTATTTT
NA	TRBV6-5	TRBJ2-3	NA	CASRSRGRAGDTQYF	TGTGCCAGCAGAAGTAGGGGGAGGGCCGGGGATACGCAGTATTTT
few	TRBV5-5	TRBJ2-7	TRBD1	CASSHGDRGYEQYF	TGTGCCAGCAGCCACGGGGACAGGGGTTACGAGCAGTACTTC
NA	TRBV5-4	TRBJ1-2	TRBD1	CASSLGGQTHGYTF	TGTGCCAGCAGCTTGGGGGGACAGACTCATGGCTACACCTTC
NA	TRBV2	TRBJ2-1	TRBD2	CASNGGGAHEQFF	TGTGCCAGCAACGGCGGGGGGGCTCATGAGCAGTTCTTC
NA	TRBV19	TRBJ1-3	TRBD1	CASSIHDDLTGVGNTIYF	TGTGCCAGTAGTATCCACGATGACCTGACAGGGGTCGGAAACACCATATATTTT
once	TRBV23-1	TRBJ1-2	NA	CASSPVIPTTEKDYTF	TGCGCCAGCAGTCCCGTTATCCCGACGACAGAAAAGGACTACACCTTC
NA	TRBV7-2	TRBJ2-1	TRBD2	CASSQNPYLAGVRNEQFF	TGTGCCAGCAGCCAAAACCCTTACCTAGCGGGAGTTCGCAATGAGCAGTTCTTC
NA	TRBV27	TRBJ2-1	NA	CASSPSGYEQFF	TGTGCCAGCAGTCCTTCAGGGTATGAGCAGTTCTTC
NA	TRBV18	TRBJ2-7	TRBD1	CASSRPPGTGEYEQYF	TGTGCCAGCTCACGGCCACCTGGGACAGGGGAATACGAGCAGTACTTC
NA	TRBV9	TRBJ1-3	TRBD1	CASSVDRGPGNTIYF	TGTGCCAGCAGCGTGGACAGGGGGCCTGGAAACACCATATATTTT
NA	TRBV21-1	TRBJ1-2	NA	CASSKVSTGNYGYTF	TGTGCCAGCAGCAAAGTTTCCACAGGCAACTATGGCTACACCTTC
NA	TRBV10-3	TRBJ1-4	TRBD1	CAISEGQGTEKLFF	TGTGCCATCAGTGAGGGACAGGGGACTGAAAAACTGTTTTTT
NA	TRBV5-1	TRBJ2-5	TRBD1	CASSLGTEETQYF	TGCGCCAGCAGCTTAGGGACAGAAGAGACCCAGTACTTC
NA	TRBV6-1	TRBJ1-3	NA	CASSENRPDSGNTIYF	TGTGCCAGCAGTGAAAACAGACCGGACTCTGGAAACACCATATATTTT
NA	TRBV29-1	TRBJ2-7	NA	CSVQPSAAYEQYF	TGCAGCGTTCAACCTAGCGCGGCCTACGAGCAGTACTTC
NA	TRBV19	TRBJ1-2	TRBD1	CASSRGQGSDGYTF	TGTGCCAGTAGTAGGGGACAGGGTTCGGATGGCTACACCTTC
NA	TRBV29-1	TRBJ1-2	NA	CSVEEYNYGYTF	TGCAGCGTTGAAGAGTATAACTATGGCTACACCTTC
NA	TRBV5-6	TRBJ1-6	NA	CASSLFARANSPLHF	TGTGCCAGCAGCTTGTTTGCACGAGCTAATTCACCCCTCCACTTT
once	TRBV7-2	TRBJ2-5	NA	CASSLGAGGETQYF	TGTGCCAGCAGCTTAGGGGCCGGCGGGGAGACCCAGTACTTC
NA	TRBV9	TRBJ2-5	NA	CASSVEQGRSETQYF	TGTGCCAGCAGCGTAGAACAGGGGAGGTCGGAGACCCAGTACTTC
NA	TRBV19	TRBJ1-3	TRBD1	CASSTGGPSGNTIYF	TGTGCCAGTAGTACAGGGGGCCCCTCTGGAAACACCATATATTTT
NA	TRBV5-1	TRBJ2-1	TRBD2	CASSFRPSGVGDNEQFF	TGCGCCAGCAGCTTTCGGCCTAGCGGGGTAGGGGACAATGAGCAGTTCTTC
NA	TRBV7-2	TRBJ2-7	NA	CASSTTTDPSYEQYF	TGTGCCAGCAGCACCACGACAGACCCCTCCTACGAGCAGTACTTC
NA	TRBV6-5	TRBJ2-7	TRBD2	CASTGREGSYEQYF	TGTGCCAGCACGGGTCGGGAGGGCTCCTACGAGCAGTACTTC
NA	TRBV2	TRBJ1-5	NA	CASSETEMMPQHF	TGTGCCAGCAGTGAAACAGAGATGATGCCCCAGCATTTT
NA	TRBV7-8	TRBJ2-3	TRBD2	CASSLSSGGTDTQYF	TGTGCCAGCAGCCTCTCTAGCGGGGGCACAGATACGCAGTATTTT
once	TRBV6-6	TRBJ2-3	NA	CATRQYPSTDTQYF	TGTGCCACTCGACAGTATCCTAGCACAGATACGCAGTATTTT
NA	TRBV19	TRBJ2-7	TRBD1	CASSTVPTGQGYEQYF	TGTGCCAGTAGTACTGTCCCCACGGGACAGGGCTACGAGCAGTACTTC